Following are 5 T cell receptor beta chains from one sample sequenced in a study of blood T cell repertoires in COVID-19. Profiled with immunoSEQ multiplex PCR; TCRdb holds only in-frame clones, not every one. The data hold about 110,000 clones, with 80% to 90% observed a single time. Material for sequencing was peripheral blood. Receptors originate from a man aged 35 to 55 with active or convalescent COVID-19.

This rearrangement joins TRBV19 to TRBJ2-7, with 10 bases identical to TRBD2. The CDR3 extends over 15 amino acids. V was pared by 8 bases and J by 3 bases, with 10 bases of the junction left unmatched. The germline V gene has CDR1 LNHDA and CDR2 SQIVND (reference sequence). The CDR3 reads CASAIAGGGVYEQYF. CDR3 sequence (DNA): TGTGCCAGTGCGATAGCGGGAGGAGGGGTCTACGAGCAGTACTTC.

The chain has TRBV6-5 and TRBJ2-1, with 8 bases lining up with TRBD2. This CDR3 is 13 amino acids long. Germline lookup yields CDR1 MNHEY and CDR2 SVGAGI. The V and J ends lost 7 bases and 4 bases, in that order; junction bases with no gene match: 3. The CDR3 spells CASTQRGYNEQFF. The DNA for the CDR3 is TGTGCCAGCACCCAGCGGGGGTACAATGAGCAGTTCTTC.

This chain uses TRBV7-9 with TRBJ2-5; no clear D gene. Germline V gene sequence: CDR1 SEHNR, CDR2 FQNEAQ (reference sequence). Trimming removed 1 base from V and 0 bases from J, with 9 bases in between. This CDR3 has 15 amino acids. CDR3 loop: CASSLETLYQETQYF. Here the CDR3 DNA reads TGTGCCAGCAGCTTAGAGACATTGTACCAAGAGACCCAGTACTTC.

This sequence joins TRBV7-2 and TRBJ2-7; D is possibly TRBD2 (5 bases). V lost 1 base, J lost 7 bases, and 11 bases lay in between. The CDR3 consists of 13 residues. The germline gives CDR1 SGHTA, CDR2 FQGNSA. CDR3 region: CASSLGTPQEQYF. The DNA for the CDR3 is TGTGCCAGCAGCTTAGGGACTCCCCAAGAGCAGTACTTC. Filled out from reference TRBV7-2 and TRBJ2-7, the complete variable domain reads GAGVSQSPSNKVTEKGKDVELRCDPISGHTALYWYRQSLGQGLEFLIYFQGNSAPDKSGLPSDRFSAERTGGSVSTLTIQRTQQEDSAVYLCASSLGTPQEQYFGPGTRLTVT.

This chain uses TRBV4-3 with TRBJ1-4, with TRBD1 matching 7 bases. This CDR3 has 15 residues. J was trimmed by 6 bases and V by 4 bases; bases with no gene match: 8. The germline V gene encodes CDR1 LGHNA and CDR2 YSLEER. CDR3 region: CASSLETGRYEKLFF. The CDR3 nucleotides are TGCGCCAGCAGCCTAGAGACAGGGAGGTATGAAAAACTGTTTTTT.